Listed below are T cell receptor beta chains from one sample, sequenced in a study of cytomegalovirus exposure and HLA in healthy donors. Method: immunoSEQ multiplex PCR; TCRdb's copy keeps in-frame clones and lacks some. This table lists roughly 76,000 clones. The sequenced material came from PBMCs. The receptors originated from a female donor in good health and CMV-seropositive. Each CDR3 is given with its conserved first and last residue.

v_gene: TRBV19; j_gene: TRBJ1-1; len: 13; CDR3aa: CASSADRFTEAFF
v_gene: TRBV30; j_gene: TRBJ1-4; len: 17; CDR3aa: CAWSVIGTGTSGEKLFF
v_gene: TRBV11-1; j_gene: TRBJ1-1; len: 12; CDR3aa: CASSFGTDEAFF
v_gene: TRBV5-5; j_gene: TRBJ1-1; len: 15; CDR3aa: CASSLEAGGYSEAFF
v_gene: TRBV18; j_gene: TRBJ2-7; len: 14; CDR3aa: CASSPQREDYEQYF
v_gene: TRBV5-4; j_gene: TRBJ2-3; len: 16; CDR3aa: CASSETSGGPTDTQYF
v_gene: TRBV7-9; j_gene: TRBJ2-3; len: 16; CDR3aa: CASRPPPGLDTDTQYF
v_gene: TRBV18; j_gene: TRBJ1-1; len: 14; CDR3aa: CASSPPGQAAVAFF
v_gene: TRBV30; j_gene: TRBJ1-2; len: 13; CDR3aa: CAWSVIEARGYTF
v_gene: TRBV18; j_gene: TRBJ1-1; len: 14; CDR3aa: CASSPTRENTEAFF
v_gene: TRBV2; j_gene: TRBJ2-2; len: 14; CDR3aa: CASSGGTVTGELFF